This T cell receptor (beta chain) was found in a study of blood T cell repertoires in COVID-19. Study-level background: Material from acute and convalescent COVID-19 was sourced from the United States, Italy and Spain. From T cells, B-cell-depleted T cells, or PBMCs came the material, which was cDNA or gDNA.

Trimming took 3 bases from V and 5 from J; bases not matched to a gene: 4. Looked up from germline, CDR1 is KGHSH and CDR2 is LQKENI. The CDR3 loop spans 14 amino acids. As processed by the authors: The assay estimated nucleated cells by amplifying reference gene primers. The table came from immunoSEQ multiplex PCR; TCRdb's copy has only in-frame clones and leaves some out. V, J and clone size are taken as reported in that table, and D and trimming were inferred from the DNA itself. The profile shows approximately 20,000 clones, about 88% of them singletons. This receptor was taken from a man aged 65 to 79 with acute or convalescent COVID-19. The material sequenced was peripheral blood. The V and J genes are TRBV18 and TRBJ2-5; 9 bases line up with TRBD1. The DNA for the CDR3 is TGTGCCAGCTCACCCACAGGGGGCCGGGAGACCCAGTACTTC. Translation: CASSPTGGRETQYF.